This entry lists 29 T cell receptor beta chains sequenced from one sample in a study of vaccination and CD4 T cells after COVID-19. An Oncomine TCR Beta short-read assay was used to sequence the DNA from cultured CD4+ T cells. Genomic DNA from cultured CD4+ T cells was extracted. TCRdb called the PCR reads again in MiXCR, with one record for every CDR3 protein. The sample has over 8,500 distinct CDR3 sequences; almost 30% are singletons. As to treatment: approximately 11-day PBMC culture with coronavirus spike peptide pools or control peptides (ViraFEST assay). An unexposed donor provided the CD4+ T cells, which were collected before the COVID-19 pandemic (2011-2018). Their antigen targets remain unknown. Sequenced material: CD4+ T cells from blood, cultured in vitro. Every receptor here comes from a human donor in good health.

This clonotype was seen a few times. V gene TRBV4-3 combines with J gene TRBJ1-1, with D perhaps TRBD1 (5 bases). The CDR3 has 13 amino acids. V was trimmed by 2 bases and J by 8 bases, leaving 12 bases between them. In germline, CDR1 is LGHNA, CDR2 YSLEER. CDR3 bases: TGCGCCAGCAGCCAAAACCGGGACGGAGAAGCTTTCTTT. This encodes CASSQNRDGEAFF.

This chain uses TRBV5-1 with TRBJ1-1, with D maybe TRBD1 (6 bases). Per the germline V gene, CDR1 is SGHRS and CDR2 is YFSETQ. Trimming cost V 7 bases and J 1 base, with 11 bases left between them. The CDR3 consists of 13 residues. The CDR3 DNA sequence: TGCGCCAGCTATCGGGGGCAGAACACTGAAGCTTTCTTT. Amino acid sequence: CASYRGQNTEAFF.

This chain uses TRBV20-1 with TRBJ2-6; the match to TRBD2 covers 7 bases. The CDR3 has 21 amino acids. Germline values: CDR1 DFQATT, CDR2 SNEGSKA (reference sequence). The V gene end was trimmed by 0 bases and the J gene end by 0 bases; junction bases not matched to a gene: 17. The CDR3 loop is CSARDRGTTWGLLSGANVLTF. CDR3 in DNA: TGCAGTGCTAGAGATCGAGGGACTACGTGGGGCCTCCTCTCTGGGGCCAACGTCCTGACTTTC.

The chain recombines TRBV6-2 or TRBV6-3 with TRBJ1-2; D unresolved. The CDR3 runs 16 residues. V lost 0 bases and J 1 base, leaving 12 bases between the germline ends. Germline V lookup: CDR1 MNHEY, CDR2 SVGEGT. CDR3 DNA: TGTGCCAGCAGTTACTCGATGACGGATATTAACTATGGCTACACCTTC. Translation gives CASSYSMTDINYGYTF.

This clonotype turned up a few times. The V and J genes are TRBV28 and TRBJ2-5; the match to TRBD1 covers 7 bases. The trim removed 5 bases at V and 7 bases at J, leaving 7 bases unmatched. The germline V gene encodes CDR1 MDHEN and CDR2 SYDVKM. The CDR3 consists of 13 residues. In nucleotides, the CDR3 is TGTGCCAGCAGTAGGACAGGACGCGGGACCCAGTACTTC. Its translation is CASSRTGRGTQYF.

The CDR3: CASRPLQGAYGYTF. In DNA, the CDR3 is TGTGCCAGCAGACCGCTTCAGGGGGCCTATGGCTACACCTTC. This chain connects TRBV6-2 or TRBV6-3 to TRBJ1-2; 8 bases fit TRBD1. The CDR3 covers 14 residues. The germline V gene encodes CDR1 MNHEY and CDR2 SVGEGT. The junction had 7 bases not matched to a gene; V was cut back by 6 bases and J by 4 bases.

The genes are TRBV20-1 and TRBJ1-5, with 11 positions matching TRBD1. Trimming cost V 5 bases and J 7 bases; bases outside gene matches: 4. In germline, CDR1 is DFQATT, CDR2 SNEGSKA (reference sequence). The CDR3 runs to 13 residues. CDR3 bases: TGCAGTGCTCGGGGACAGGGGGAGCAGCCCCAGCATTTT. It yields the protein CSARGQGEQPQHF.

This clonotype is termed medium-sized. The chain employs TRBV6-5 and TRBJ2-7, with TRBD1 as a possible D gene (5 bases). Germline V lookup: CDR1 MNHEY, CDR2 SVGAGI. The V gene lost 0 bases and the J gene lost 3 bases, with 6 bases spanning the gap. The CDR3 is 13 amino acids. CDR3 DNA: TGTGCCAGCAGTTACTCGACAGACTACGAGCAGTACTTC. Encoded protein: CASSYSTDYEQYF.

This clonotype was observed a few times. CDR3 nucleotide sequence: TGTGCCAGCAGTTTTATACGTGAGTCTGGGGCCAACGTCCTGACTTTC. It encodes CASSFIRESGANVLTF. The rearrangement uses TRBV27 and TRBJ2-6, with D unclear. V was clipped by 3 bases and J by 1 base, with 10 bases between them. The CDR3 runs to 16 residues. Germline values: CDR1 MNHEY, CDR2 SMNVEV (reference sequence).

CDR3 sequence: CSAPASGRDTQYF. CDR3 coding DNA: TGCAGTGCCCCGGCTAGCGGGAGGGATACGCAGTATTTT. The chain recombines TRBV20-1 with TRBJ2-3, with 11 bases lining up with TRBD2. The CDR3 has 13 residues. Germline V lookup: CDR1 DFQATT, CDR2 SNEGSKA (reference sequence). J was trimmed by 6 bases and V by 6 bases; bases with no gene match: 5.

This clonotype turned up a few times. The chain recombines TRBV28 with TRBJ2-2; 7 bases align to TRBD1. V was pared by 7 bases and J by 1 base, with 15 bases of the junction left unmatched. Germline-derived CDR1 and CDR2 are MDHEN and SYDVKM. The CDR3 is 18 amino acids. In DNA form, the CDR3 reads TGTGCCAGCACCCTGTACAGGGGTACCCAGGGGAACACCGGGGAGCTGTTTTTT. Amino acid sequence: CASTLYRGTQGNTGELFF.

In its sample, this clonotype was seen a few times. J is TRBJ2-6 and V is TRBV30; D gene uncertain. Germline V CDR1 and CDR2: GTSNPN, SVGIG (reference sequence). V lost 3 bases, J lost 0 bases, and 9 bases lay in between. The CDR3 spans 15 residues. The CDR3 is CAWRRWDSGANVLTF. The CDR3 nucleotides read TGTGCCTGGAGAAGGTGGGACTCTGGGGCCAACGTCCTGACTTTC.

The chain combines TRBV6-1 with TRBJ2-3; 7 positions match TRBD2. V was pared by 5 bases and J by 3 bases, with 14 bases of the junction left unmatched. Germline values: CDR1 MNHNS, CDR2 SASEGT. The CDR3 runs to 17 residues. The CDR3 reads CASSRTSGIGRTDTQYF. CDR3 nucleotide sequence: TGTGCCAGCAGTCGGACTAGTGGGATCGGTAGGACAGATACGCAGTATTTT.

The CDR3 DNA reads TGTGCCAGCAGTTACTCACCCAATCCCCCAGCTAACTATGGCTACACCTTC. It is translated as CASSYSPNPPANYGYTF. The chain links TRBV6-2 or TRBV6-3 to TRBJ1-2; D is unresolved. In germline, CDR1 is MNHEY, CDR2 SVGEGT. This CDR3 contains 17 residues. The germline V and J ends were trimmed by 0 bases and 0 bases, with 14 bases remaining between them.

In its sample, this clonotype was seen a few times. CDR3 residues: CASSIFSAVNYGYTF. The CDR3 DNA sequence: TGTGCCAGTAGTATATTTTCGGCAGTTAACTATGGCTACACCTTC. The chain employs TRBV19 and TRBJ1-2; no reliable D call. From germline, CDR1 is LNHDA and CDR2 SQIVND (reference sequence). This CDR3 has 15 residues. V shed 2 bases and J shed 1 base, with 11 bases lying between them.

The CDR3: CASTPLAGAGDTQYF. The DNA of the CDR3 is TGTGCCAGCACCCCACTAGCGGGAGCCGGAGATACGCAGTATTTT. The chain uses TRBV6-4 and TRBJ2-3; TRBD2 matches at 11 bases. In germline, CDR1 is MRHNA, CDR2 SNTAGT. There are 15 residues in the CDR3. Germline trimming cut 7 bases from V and 5 bases from J; bases unmatched to any gene: 8.

This clonotype was found once. V usage is TRBV20-1 and J usage is TRBJ2-7, with 15 positions matching TRBD2. The CDR3 runs 15 residues. J gave up 3 bases and V 1 base, and 1 base lay outside the gene matches. Germline CDR1 DFQATT, CDR2 SNEGSKA (reference sequence). CDR3 region: CSARGGLAGGYEQYF. In DNA form, the CDR3 reads TGCAGTGCTAGAGGGGGACTAGCGGGAGGCTACGAGCAGTACTTC.

This clonotype showed up just a few times. This chain links TRBV2 with TRBJ2-1; 8 bases align to TRBD1. The CDR3 is made up of 14 amino acids. Germline V gene data show CDR1 as SNHLY and CDR2 as FYNNEI. V shed 6 bases and J 5 bases; nucleotides not matched to a gene: 6. The CDR3 loop is CASRGGTGHNEQFF. The CDR3 DNA sequence: TGTGCCAGCAGGGGTGGGACAGGCCACAATGAGCAGTTCTTC.

The sample holds a few counts of this clonotype. The V gene is TRBV6-1, the J gene TRBJ2-2; possibly TRBD1 for D (6 bases). The V gene lost 7 bases and the J gene lost 3 bases, with 6 bases spanning the gap. Germline V gives CDR1 MNHNS, CDR2 SASEGT. The CDR3 has 12 amino acids. The DNA of the CDR3 is TGTGCCAGCACAGGGGACACCGGGGAGCTGTTTTTT. This translates into CASTGDTGELFF.

This clonotype was picked up a small number of times. This chain joins TRBV10-3 and TRBJ1-5; D is unresolved. V lost 3 bases, J lost 7 bases, and 19 bases lay in between. The CDR3 sequence is 16 residues long. Germline assignment: CDR1 ENHRY and CDR2 SYGVKD. The CDR3 loop is CAISDPVPGRSQPQHF. The DNA for the CDR3 is TGTGCCATCAGTGACCCGGTCCCGGGGAGAAGCCAGCCCCAGCATTTT.

This chain joins TRBV20-1 and TRBJ2-1; 10 bases fit TRBD2. The CDR3 spans 14 residues. J lost 6 bases, V lost 0 bases, and 2 bases had no gene match. Looked up from germline, CDR1 is DFQATT and CDR2 is SNEGSKA (reference sequence). Here the CDR3 reads CSAREPSGSNEQFF. CDR3 bases: TGCAGTGCTAGAGAGCCTAGCGGGAGCAATGAGCAGTTCTTC.

By sample share, this clonotype is medium-sized (0.01 to 0.1%). V gene TRBV28 combines with J gene TRBJ1-6; the D is unclear. This CDR3 region has 13 residues. V was cut by 11 bases and J by 4 bases, with 12 bases left in between. From germline, CDR1 is MDHEN and CDR2 SYDVKM. CDR3 nucleotides: TGTGCCGTAGGCTCGTCGTATAATTCACCCCTCCACTTT. Translating it yields CAVGSSYNSPLHF. Combining the CDR3 with reference TRBV28 and TRBJ1-6 gives the whole variable domain DVKVTQSSRYLVKRTGEKVFLECVQDMDHENMFWYRQDPGLGLRLIYFSYDVKMKEKGDIPEGYSVSREKKERFSLILESASTNQTSMYLCAVGSSYNSPLHFGNGTRLTVT.

The J gene is TRBJ2-7, the V gene TRBV28; either TRBD1 or TRBD2 may fit D (6 bases each). Trimming pared 6 bases from V and 4 bases from J, leaving 16 bases between. The CDR3 is made up of 14 amino acids. Germline V CDR1 and CDR2: MDHEN, SYDVKM. This CDR3 reads CASSPGGPLYEQYF. The CDR3 DNA is TGTGCCAGCAGCCCTGGGGGGCCCCTATACGAGCAGTACTTC.

This clonotype is large in the sample. J is TRBJ1-2 and V is TRBV10-3; 10 nucleotides match TRBD1. The germline CDR1 and CDR2 sequences are ENHRY and SYGVKD. This CDR3 has 13 amino acids. Trimming cost V 10 bases and J 3 bases; bases outside gene matches: 5. This CDR3 is CATTTGGDYGYTF. CDR3 DNA sequence: TGTGCCACTACGACAGGGGGCGACTATGGCTACACCTTC.

This sequence joins TRBV20-1 and TRBJ2-3; D is uncertain. V lost 1 base and J 5 bases, leaving 4 bases between the germline ends. Germline V gives CDR1 DFQATT, CDR2 SNEGSKA (reference sequence). The CDR3 runs to 11 residues. The CDR3 here is CSARAGDTQYF. The CDR3 nucleotides are TGCAGTGCTAGAGCGGGAGATACGCAGTATTTT.

This sequence joins TRBV20-1 and TRBJ2-3; 15 bases line up with TRBD2. The V gene's germline CDR1 is DFQATT and CDR2 SNEGSKA (reference sequence). CDR3 length equals 16 residues. V shed 6 bases and J 0 bases; nucleotides not matched to a gene: 4. In DNA form, the CDR3 reads TGCAGTGCGCGGACTAGCGGGAGGGCTAGCACAGATACGCAGTATTTT. Its translation: CSARTSGRASTDTQYF.

In its sample, this clonotype was seen a few times. The V and J genes are TRBV19 and TRBJ1-6; 11 nucleotides align to TRBD1. Germline V gene lookup returns CDR1 LNHDA and CDR2 SQIVND (reference sequence). Trimming cost V 5 bases and J 6 bases; bases outside gene matches: 9. This CDR3 has 17 residues. CDR3 DNA: TGTGCCAGTAGTCTCGGACAGGGGGCCATTGGTAATTCACCCCTCCACTTT. It yields the protein CASSLGQGAIGNSPLHF.

V gene TRBV7-2 combines with J gene TRBJ2-2, with TRBD2 matching 7 bases. There are 19 residues in the CDR3. Looked up from germline, CDR1 is SGHTA and CDR2 is FQGNSA. V was pared by 5 bases and J by 1 base, with 16 bases of the junction left unmatched. For the CDR3, the DNA is TGTGCCAGCAGCCCCACCCATCGGGAGGCCAGGAGGAACACCGGGGAGCTGTTTTTT. This encodes CASSPTHREARRNTGELFF.

In this sample, this clonotype turned up a few times. V usage is TRBV20-1 and J usage is TRBJ2-7; possible D gene TRBD2, 6 bases. V was trimmed by 1 base and J by 3 bases, leaving 13 bases between them. The germline gives CDR1 DFQATT, CDR2 SNEGSKA (reference sequence). This CDR3 has 14 residues. The CDR3 sequence: CSARVPGLFYEQYF. CDR3 coding DNA: TGCAGTGCTAGAGTACCGGGACTCTTCTACGAGCAGTACTTC.